This T cell receptor beta chain was sequenced during a study of early T cells in non-severe SARS-CoV-2 infection. The V and J ends lost 3 bases and 10 bases, in that order; junction bases with no gene match: 11. The CDR3 consists of 14 residues. The germline gives CDR1 DFQATT, CDR2 SNEGSKA (reference sequence). As part of library construction, unique molecular identifiers were attached to individual cDNA molecules. MiXCR was run by TCRdb on the 5' RACE reads, yielding one entry per CDR3 protein. The sample yields more than 60,000 distinct CDR3 sequences, about 12% seen once. The material sequenced was whole blood. V and J are TRBV20-1 and TRBJ2-1; 8 bases match TRBD2. The TCR sequence derives from an adult who was a healthcare worker with PCR-confirmed SARS-CoV-2 infection or an uninfected control (not recorded which). CDR3 region: CSARAGGPFREQFF. The DNA for the CDR3 is TGCAGTGCTAGGGCGGGAGGCCCATTTCGGGAGCAGTTCTTC.